Listed here are 14 T cell receptor beta chains from one sample, sequenced in a study of tumor-infiltrating lymphocytes in primary liver carcinoma. Researchers generated TCR beta cDNA from around 0.55 ug of total RNA, relying on a constant-region primer. Libraries of TCR beta came from three nested multiplex PCR rounds with slightly modified ARM-PCR. The opening two PCR rounds, roughly 11 cycles each, paired TRBV1-TRBV30 forward primers with a C-beta reverse primer. TCRdb independently ran MiXCR on the multiplex PCR reads; one entry per CDR3 protein. The table shows some 130,000 distinct CDR3 sequences, with approximately 71% occurring only once. Bulk tissue was left unsorted, and RNA and DNA were co-extracted from about 20-30 mg of it. The sample taken for sequencing was tumor-adjacent normal liver tissue. These receptors were taken from a woman aged 55 to 70 with primary liver carcinoma and hepatitis B virus infection.

To note about this clonotype: One end of the junction fails to match germline, which may point to a read error. This sequence joins TRBV6-2 or TRBV6-3 and TRBJ1-1; D is undetermined. The CDR3 runs 13 residues. Germline loops: CDR1 MNHEY, CDR2 SVGEGT. The CDR3 loop reads CAGSLQQKTEAFF. The CDR3, as DNA: TGTGCCGGCAGTCTCCAGCAGAAGACTGAAGCTTTCTTT.

About this clonotype: The junction departs from the called germline gene at one end, perhaps through a read error. The chain has TRBV6-1 and TRBJ2-5, with D perhaps matching TRBD1 or TRBD2 (5 bases each). This CDR3 region has 14 residues. Germline V lookup: CDR1 MNHNS, CDR2 SASEGT. CDR3 protein: CAGSLTGGPETQYF. In DNA form, the CDR3 reads TGTGCCGGCAGTCTAACAGGAGGCCCAGAGACCCAGTACTTC.

With respect to this clonotype: Sequence at one end of the junction differs from germline and may be a read error. J is TRBJ2-3 and V is TRBV5-6; D might be TRBD2 (6 bases). The CDR3 spans 14 residues. Germline lookup yields CDR1 SGHDT and CDR2 YYEEEE. This CDR3 reads CASSSMLAIDTQYF. Here the CDR3 DNA reads TGTGCAAGCAGCTCGATGCTAGCGATAGATACGCAGTATTTT.

Of note for this clonotype: A clone one base away is much larger, so this may be a read error. The rearrangement links TRBV10-3 to TRBJ2-7; TRBD2 agrees at 10 bases. From germline, CDR1 is ENHRY and CDR2 SYGVKD. This CDR3 contains 14 residues. The CDR3 region is CVISDSGRAYEQYF. CDR3 DNA: TGTGTCATCAGTGACAGCGGGAGGGCCTACGAGCAGTACTTC.

Concerning this clonotype itself: This may arise from a read error, as a much more abundant clone is one base away. The chain couples TRBV7-8 to TRBJ1-1; 8 bases agree with TRBD1. CDR3 size: 14 residues. Germline CDR1 reads SGHVS; CDR2 reads FQNEAQ. The CDR3 region is CASSFRTGSTEVFF. CDR3 bases: TGTGCCAGCAGCTTCCGGACAGGGTCCACTGAAGTTTTCTTT.

This clonotype came up a few times. One end of the junction varies from germline; a read error may be responsible. V gene TRBV9 combines with J gene TRBJ2-7; either TRBD1 or TRBD2 may supply D (6 bases each). The length of the CDR3 is 16 residues. CDR1 SGDLS and CDR2 YYNGEE come from the germline V gene. This chain's CDR3 is CASSVPPGDSDYEQYF. The CDR3 DNA is TGTGCCAGCAGCGTACCCCCAGGGGACTCAGACTACGAGCAGTATTTC. The full variable domain, rest sourced from reference TRBV9 and TRBJ2-7, is DSGVTQTPKHLITATGQRVTLRCSPRSGDLSVYWYQQSLDQGLQFLIQYYNGEERAKGNILERFSAQQFPDLHSELNLSSLELGDSALYFCASSVPPGDSDYEQYFGPGTRLTVT.

The V call is TRBV5-4, the J call TRBJ2-2; the D gene is possibly TRBD2 (6 bases). The V gene's germline CDR1 is SGHNT and CDR2 YYREEE (reference sequence). The V and J ends lost 5 bases and 6 bases respectively, with 17 bases between them. The CDR3 is 15 residues long. This CDR3 reads CASRFIGLTSGELFF. The CDR3 DNA reads as TGTGCCAGCAGATTTATCGGACTAACATCCGGGGAGCTGTTTTTT.

The chain links TRBV7-3 to TRBJ2-2, with TRBD1 as a possible D gene (6 bases). The CDR3 covers 16 residues. Germline V CDR1 and CDR2: SGHTA, FQGTGA. The germline V and J ends were trimmed by 5 bases and 3 bases, with 16 bases remaining between them. DNA of the CDR3: TGTGCCAGCAGCGTAGCCGGGACACGGGACACCGGGGAGCTGTTTTTT. It encodes CASSVAGTRDTGELFF. The variable domain in full, completed from reference TRBV7-3 and TRBJ2-2, reads GAGVSQTPSNKVTEKGKYVELRCDPISGHTALYWYRQSLGQGPEFLIYFQGTGAADDSGLPNDRFFAVRPEGSVSTLKIQRTERGDSAVYLCASSVAGTRDTGELFFGEGSRLTVL.

Ten or more counts support this clonotype. The chain links TRBV28 to TRBJ2-5, with D perhaps TRBD1 (6 bases). The CDR3 consists of 15 residues. The V and J ends lost 6 bases and 4 bases respectively, with 18 bases between them. Germline V gene sequence: CDR1 MDHEN, CDR2 SYDVKM. CDR3 in amino acids: CASSPGHSQGETQYF. CDR3 DNA sequence: TGTGCCAGCAGCCCGGGACATTCCCAGGGAGAGACCCAGTACTTC. The entire variable domain, with the rest obtained from reference TRBV28 and TRBJ2-5, is as follows: DVKVTQSSRYLVKRTGEKVFLECVQDMDHENMFWYRQDPGLGLRLIYFSYDVKMKEKGDIPEGYSVSREKKERFSLILESASTNQTSMYLCASSPGHSQGETQYFGPGTRLLVL.

This clonotype came up a few times. The chain has TRBV10-3 and TRBJ2-3; the D gene is possibly TRBD2 (6 bases). V gave up 8 bases and J gave up 7 bases, with 10 bases separating them. This CDR3 spans 11 amino acids. Germline V gene lookup returns CDR1 ENHRY and CDR2 SYGVKD. CDR3 protein: CAIRRGNTQYF. The CDR3 region has the DNA TGTGCCATCCGGAGGGGTAATACGCAGTATTTT.

As concerns this clonotype: The missing conserved phenylalanine or tryptophan at the end of this CDR3 makes a read error likely. This rearrangement joins TRBV5-4 to TRBJ2-7; TRBD2 aligns across 7 bases. CDR1 is SGHNT and CDR2 is YYREEE in the germline V gene (reference sequence). V dropped 4 bases and J dropped 7; count of bases not matched to a gene: 11. The CDR3 totals 14 residues. CDR3 loop: CASSPRAGTFEQYL. The CDR3 nucleotides are TGTGCCAGCAGCCCTAGAGCGGGAACTTTTGAGCAGTACTTA.

The rearrangement links TRBV2 to TRBJ1-1; no definite D call. V was cut by 7 bases and J by 5 bases, with 14 bases left in between. This CDR3 region has 13 residues. Germline V gene sequence: CDR1 SNHLY, CDR2 FYNNEI. The CDR3 DNA follows: TGTGCCAGCACAATAGAGGGAAGGACTGAAGCTTTCTTT. This codes for CASTIEGRTEAFF.

A note on this clonotype: The junction shows a germline mismatch at one end, possibly a read error. The DNA of the CDR3 is TGTAGCGTTGATGGACATCGAACCCACGAAGAGCAGTTCTTC. Translation: CSVDGHRTHEEQFF. V and J are TRBV29-1 and TRBJ2-1; either TRBD1 or TRBD2 may supply D (5 bases each). The CDR3 length is 14 residues. CDR1 and CDR2 from the germline V gene are SQVTM and ANQGSEA.

Details on this clonotype: One end of the junction varies from germline; a read error may be responsible. The V gene is TRBV14, the J gene TRBJ2-7; D is perhaps TRBD2 (5 bases). This CDR3 comprises 15 residues. Germline V lookup: CDR1 SGHDN, CDR2 FVKESK. CDR3 loop: CASSQAAGIGHEQYF. DNA of the CDR3: TGTGCCAGCAGTCAAGCGGCAGGCATAGGGCACGAGCAGTACTTC.